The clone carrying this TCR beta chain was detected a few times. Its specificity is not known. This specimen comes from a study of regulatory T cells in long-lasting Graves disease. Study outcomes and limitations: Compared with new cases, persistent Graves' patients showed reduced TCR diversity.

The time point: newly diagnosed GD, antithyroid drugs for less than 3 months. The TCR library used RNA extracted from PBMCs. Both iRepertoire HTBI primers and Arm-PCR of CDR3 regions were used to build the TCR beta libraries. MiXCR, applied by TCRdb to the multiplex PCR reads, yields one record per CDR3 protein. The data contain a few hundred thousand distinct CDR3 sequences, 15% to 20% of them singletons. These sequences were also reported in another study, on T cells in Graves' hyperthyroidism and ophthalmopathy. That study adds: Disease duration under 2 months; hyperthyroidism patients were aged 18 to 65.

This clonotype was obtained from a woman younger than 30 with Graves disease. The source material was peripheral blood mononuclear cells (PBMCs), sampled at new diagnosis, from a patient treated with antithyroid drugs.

For the CDR3, the DNA is TGTGCCAGCAGTCTCGGGACGGCCGGGAGCTACACCTTC. This translates into CASSLGTAGSYTF. The chain joins TRBV28 to TRBJ1-2; TRBD1 might be the D (5 bases). Germline CDR1 reads MDHEN; CDR2 reads SYDVKM. Between the trimmed V and J ends, which lost 5 bases and 9 bases, there was a span of 16 bases. The CDR3 runs to 13 residues.